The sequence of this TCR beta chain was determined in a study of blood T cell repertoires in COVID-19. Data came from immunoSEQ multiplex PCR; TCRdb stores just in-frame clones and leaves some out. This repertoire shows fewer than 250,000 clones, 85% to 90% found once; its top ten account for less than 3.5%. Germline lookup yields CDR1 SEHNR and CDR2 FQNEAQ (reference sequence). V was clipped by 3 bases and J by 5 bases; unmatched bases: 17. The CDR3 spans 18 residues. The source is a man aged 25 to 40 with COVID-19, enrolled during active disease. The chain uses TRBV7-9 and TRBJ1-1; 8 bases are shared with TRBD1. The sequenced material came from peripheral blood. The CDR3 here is CASSLLPQGATLRTEAFF. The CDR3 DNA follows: TGTGCCAGCAGCTTGTTGCCGCAGGGGGCTACATTACGGACTGAAGCTTTCTTT.